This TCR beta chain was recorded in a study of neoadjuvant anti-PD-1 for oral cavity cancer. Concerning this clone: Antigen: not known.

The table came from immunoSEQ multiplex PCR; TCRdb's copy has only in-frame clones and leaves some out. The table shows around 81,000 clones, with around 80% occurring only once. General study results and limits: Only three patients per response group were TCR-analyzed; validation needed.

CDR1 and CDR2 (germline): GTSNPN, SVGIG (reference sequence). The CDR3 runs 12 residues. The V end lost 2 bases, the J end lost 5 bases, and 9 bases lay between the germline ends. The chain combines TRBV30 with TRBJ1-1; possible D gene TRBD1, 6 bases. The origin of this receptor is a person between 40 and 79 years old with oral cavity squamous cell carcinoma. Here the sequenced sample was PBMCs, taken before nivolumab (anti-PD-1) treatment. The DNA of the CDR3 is TGTGCCTGGAGTTTCCAGGGGACTGAAGCTTTCTTT. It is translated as CAWSFQGTEAFF.